The clone carrying this TCR beta chain turned up a few times. No antigen is known for it. Germline V gene sequence: CDR1 LNHNV, CDR2 YYDKDF (reference sequence). The junction had 7 bases not matched to a gene; V was cut back by 0 bases and J by 1 base. The length of the CDR3 is 19 residues. This sample stems from a study of cytomegalovirus exposure and HLA in healthy donors. PCR involved 60 Vbeta and 13 Jbeta primers. Repertoires were generated with immunoSEQ multiplex PCR, while TCRdb's copy carries only in-frame clones and drops some. The repertoire holds some 190,000 clones, with 77% as singletons. Findings of the study overall: Later, an analysis showed that TCR beta chains associated with HLA were more clonally expanded than others that were equally common. In a later analysis, HLA-C alleles had the fewest associated TCRs, DRB1 alleles the most.

This rearrangement joins TRBV15 to TRBJ2-6; TRBD2 matches 9 bases. Sequencing was performed on PBMCs. This clonotype was sampled from a man between 18 and 35 years old in good health and CMV-seronegative. This CDR3 reads CATSRDAGTSSSGANVLTF. As DNA, the CDR3 is TGTGCCACCAGCAGAGACGCCGGGACTAGCTCATCTGGGGCCAACGTCCTGACTTTC.